This is a list of T cell receptor beta chains from one sample in a study of blood T cell repertoires in COVID-19. Profiling relied on immunoSEQ multiplex PCR, and the TCRdb table lists in-frame clones only, not all of them. The sample lists about 200,000 clones; around 84% were seen once. The sample was peripheral blood. These receptors were taken from a human donor in a cohort sampled during active COVID-19. Each CDR3 is given with its conserved first and last residue. D genes are given only for firm matches. Only some rows state a clone size, as once, few, many or a class for expanded clones.

abundance: NA
d_gene: NA
j_gene: TRBJ2-4
v_gene: TRBV20-1
CDR3nt: TGCAGTGCTAGTATCCAGTTAGCCAAAAACATTCAGTACTTC
CDR3aa: CSASIQLAKNIQYF

abundance: few
d_gene: NA
j_gene: TRBJ2-6
v_gene: TRBV5-1
CDR3nt: TGCGCCAGCAGCTTGGCGTCTGGGGCCAACGTCCTGACTTTC
CDR3aa: CASSLASGANVLTF

abundance: NA
d_gene: TRBD1
j_gene: TRBJ2-5
v_gene: TRBV19
CDR3nt: TGTGCCAGTAGTCCCCCGGGACAGATAAAAGAGACCCAGTACTTC
CDR3aa: CASSPPGQIKETQYF

abundance: once
d_gene: TRBD1
j_gene: TRBJ1-5
v_gene: TRBV6-5
CDR3nt: TGTGCCAGCAGCGCAGGGGGATTGAGCAATCAGCCCCAGCATTTT
CDR3aa: CASSAGGLSNQPQHF

abundance: NA
d_gene: TRBD1
j_gene: TRBJ1-5
v_gene: TRBV7-2
CDR3nt: TGTGCCAGCAGCTTACGAGAGGCCAGGGGGCAAGATAGCAATCAGCCCCAGCATTTT
CDR3aa: CASSLREARGQDSNQPQHF

abundance: NA
d_gene: NA
j_gene: TRBJ2-5
v_gene: TRBV3-1/TRBV3-2
CDR3nt: TGTGCCAGTCGGACCGCAGGGGAGACCCAGTACTTC
CDR3aa: CASRTAGETQYF

abundance: NA
d_gene: NA
j_gene: TRBJ1-6
v_gene: TRBV27
CDR3nt: TGTGCCAGCAGCTACAGGGAAGGTAATTCACCCCTCCACTTT
CDR3aa: CASSYREGNSPLHF

abundance: NA
d_gene: NA
j_gene: TRBJ1-3
v_gene: TRBV28
CDR3nt: TGTGCCAGCAGGCCTCAGGGAGGTGGAAACACCATATATTTT
CDR3aa: CASRPQGGGNTIYF

abundance: NA
d_gene: NA
j_gene: TRBJ1-6
v_gene: TRBV7-9
CDR3nt: TGTGCCAGCAGCTCCTCTGGGGGGGGGCTCGCTTCACCCCTCCACTTT
CDR3aa: CASSSSGGGLASPLHF

abundance: NA
d_gene: NA
j_gene: TRBJ1-5
v_gene: TRBV6-5
CDR3nt: TGTGCCAGCAGACCGGACAGAAATCAGCCCCAGCATTTT
CDR3aa: CASRPDRNQPQHF

abundance: NA
d_gene: NA
j_gene: TRBJ1-4
v_gene: TRBV2
CDR3nt: TGTGCCAGCACTCTGGATCGCGGGTTTTTGGATGAAAAACTGTTTTTT
CDR3aa: CASTLDRGFLDEKLFF

abundance: NA
d_gene: TRBD1
j_gene: TRBJ1-5
v_gene: TRBV6-2/TRBV6-3
CDR3nt: TGTGCCAGCAGTAATACAGGGGGGCGCAATCAGCCCCAGCATTTT
CDR3aa: CASSNTGGRNQPQHF

abundance: NA
d_gene: NA
j_gene: TRBJ2-3
v_gene: TRBV21-1
CDR3nt: TGTGCCAGCAGCAATGGGGCAGGTACAGATACGCAGTATTTT
CDR3aa: CASSNGAGTDTQYF

abundance: NA
d_gene: TRBD1
j_gene: TRBJ2-5
v_gene: TRBV29-1
CDR3nt: TGCAGCGGTGACCAGGGGGCGCCGGGAGAGACCCAGTACTTC
CDR3aa: CSGDQGAPGETQYF

abundance: NA
d_gene: NA
j_gene: TRBJ2-7
v_gene: TRBV5-1
CDR3nt: TGCGCCAGCAGCGCAGGACTGGATAATACGGGGCAGTACTTC
CDR3aa: CASSAGLDNTGQYF